The clone carrying this TCR beta chain was seen only once. The data originate from a study of blood T cell repertoires in COVID-19. In the authors' workflow: For nucleated cells, counts were estimated from reference gene primer amplification. Assay used: immunoSEQ multiplex PCR; TCRdb lists only in-frame clones, some missing. That table is the source of V, J and clone size, and D and trimming were worked out from the DNA. The repertoire holds some 120,000 clones, with roughly 84% as singletons. Germline CDR1 and CDR2: SQVTM and ANQGSEA. There are 12 residues in the CDR3. Between the trimmed V and J ends, which lost 4 bases and 2 bases, there was a span of 9 bases.

The material sequenced was peripheral blood. The receptor comes from a woman aged 25 to 39 who had recovered from COVID-19. This chain joins TRBV29-1 and TRBJ2-7, with D unclear. CDR3 nucleotides: TGCAGCGTTGGAGCCTTCGCCTACGAGCAGTACTTC. Protein sequence: CSVGAFAYEQYF.